What follows describes a single T cell receptor (beta chain). This clone was detected once. Its antigen is unknown. One base away there is no much larger clone; base qualities are not given. The time point label here, explained by the study, means: week 47, end of study. A 20-mer mutant IDH1 peptide at 300 micrograms in Montanide made up each vaccine dose, which was injected subcutaneously together with topical imiquimod. Patients were given eight vaccinations, in weeks 1, 3, 5, 7, 11, 15, 19 and 23, which matched visits V03 through V10. Donors had newly diagnosed WHO grade 3 or 4 IDH1-mutant astrocytomas with loss of nuclear ATRX. The samples were drawn from NOA16, a multicentre, single-arm, open-label phase I trial in Germany that tested a mutant IDH1 peptide vaccine in humans for the first time. Genomic DNA for TCRB sequencing was isolated from EDTA blood with the DNeasy Blood and Tissue Kit. The library was prepared using the immunoSEQ multiplex PCR assay. Following the manufacturer's protocol, the hsTCRB Kit was used to amplify rearranged TCR beta chain sequences. Sequencing of TCRB libraries was carried out on an Illumina MiSeq. In the source study's methods: The kit vendor's proprietary platform handled demultiplexing, trimming and gene mapping. Not all clones reach the TCRdb copy of this immuneACCESS table, which keeps in-frame sequences only. Checked studies attribute under half of the gap to unresolved V genes and leave the rest unexplained. The V and J calls and clone size were taken over from that table, and D and trimming were inferred from the DNA. For this sample the table gives approximately 56,000 clones, of which less than 65% were detected only once. The ten largest clones add up to 4.8% of the sample.

This record belongs to a study of a mutant IDH1 vaccine in newly diagnosed glioma (dated by TCRdb to about 2021). Study-wide context: Vaccination was initiated 4-6 weeks after radiotherapy alone, or concurrently with temozolomide cycles in the chemotherapy-containing groups. The roughly 32 treated patients were around 60% male and roughly 40% female, with a mean age of approximately 40 years. Prior to enrollment, patients had been given standard therapy consisting of radiotherapy alone, temozolomide alone, or radiochemotherapy with temozolomide, with the combination given to most patients. The week-35 safety follow-up took place at visit V12, and the week-47 end of study took place at visit V13. Peripheral blood samples were drawn at six visits, namely V03 (baseline), V05, V07, V10, V12 and V13. Longitudinal TCRB deep sequencing was done for 25 to 30 treated patients, wherever samples were available for exploratory analyses.

Results the study describes overall, beyond this receptor: Changes in the top peripheral T cell clonotypes picked up by TCRB sequencing did not appear to be linked to pseudoprogression. The authors noted that analyses of patient blood samples could not be reproduced because of sample limitations. Vaccine-induced immune responses across multiple MHC alleles were detected in 80% to 95% of patients. Availability determined which PBMC samples were chosen for TCRB deep sequencing.

After removal of 6 bases from V and 2 bases from J, the junction retains 6 bases not matched to a gene. Reading from cysteine to phenylalanine, the CDR3 counts 15 amino acids. The read is trimmed to its CDR3 DNA, 45 bases read in frame from base 1. CDR1 and CDR2, per the germline V gene (reference sequence), are MNHNY and SVGAGI. The chain uses TRBV6-6 and TRBJ2-3, and 9 junction bases match TRBD2. The input for sequencing was peripheral blood mononuclear cells (PBMCs), taken from a glioma patient whose treatment included an IDH1 peptide vaccine. This sequence originates from a man aged 35 to 55 with glioma. Some clones in this sample may be carry-over from other donors' samples. The DNA sequence reads TGTGCCAGCAGGCCGCGGGGGGGCCTCACAGATACGCAGTATTTT. The encoded protein is CASRPRGGLTDTQYF.